These 16 T cell receptor beta chains were all obtained from the same sample, sequenced in a study of CD8 T cells in Susac syndrome. RNA totalling roughly 0.5 to 1 ug underwent reverse transcription with random hexamers. In TCRdb, the immunoSEQ multiplex PCR reads were re-called with MiXCR into one record per CDR3 protein. The top ten hold 0.1% of the sample, which has about 200,000 distinct CDR3 sequences, 90% to 95% seen once. Sequencing was done on a sample of CD4+ T cells from PBMCs. Receptors originate from a human donor in good health.

V is TRBV11-2 and J is TRBJ2-7; D might be TRBD2 (5 bases). V lost 0 bases to trimming and J lost 2 bases, with 11 bases between them. The CDR3 is 15 residues long. The germline V gene encodes CDR1 SGHAT and CDR2 FQNNGV. The CDR3 spells CASSLERTLTYEQYF. CDR3 in DNA: TGTGCCAGCAGCTTAGAAAGGACTCTCACCTACGAGCAGTACTTC.

J is TRBJ2-4 and V is TRBV11-2, with 8 bases fitting TRBD1. Germline-derived CDR1 and CDR2 are SGHAT and FQNNGV. This CDR3 region has 17 residues. The V gene end was trimmed by 3 bases and the J gene end by 4 bases; junction bases not matched to a gene: 11. The CDR3 reads CASSLRDGQGPKNIQYF. The CDR3, as DNA: TGTGCCAGCAGCTTGCGGGACGGACAGGGCCCAAAAAACATTCAGTACTTC.

This rearrangement joins TRBV10-2 to TRBJ2-5; 9 nucleotides align to TRBD2. V trimming: 3 bases; J trimming: 5 bases; junction bases outside the gene matches: 7. Germline CDR1 and CDR2: WSHSY and SAAADI. This CDR3 has 15 residues. In DNA, the CDR3 is TGCGCCAGCAGTGACGCGGGAGGGCTGGGGGAGACCCAGTACTTC. Translated, it gives CASSDAGGLGETQYF.

This chain joins TRBV11-2 and TRBJ1-1; D remains ambiguous. With 8 bases removed from V and 4 bases from J, the gap between germline ends came to 8 bases. The germline CDR1 and CDR2 sequences are SGHAT and FQNNGV. There are 11 residues in the CDR3. As DNA, the CDR3 is TGTGCCAGCTCACCGAGCACTGAAGCTTTCTTT. This translates into CASSPSTEAFF. The variable domain in full, with the rest retrieved from reference TRBV11-2 and TRBJ1-1, is EAGVAQSPRYKIIEKRQSVAFWCNPISGHATLYWYQQILGQGPKLLIQFQNNGVVDDSQLPKDRFSAERLKGVDSTLKIQPAKLEDSAVYLCASSPSTEAFFGQGTRLTVV.

The chain couples TRBV7-3 to TRBJ2-3; 10 positions agree with TRBD2. The CDR3 is 15 residues long. The germline gives CDR1 SGHTA, CDR2 FQGTGA. J gave up 4 bases and V 3 bases, and 4 bases lay outside the gene matches. The CDR3 bases are TGTGCCAGCAGCTTCCTCGGACTAGCGGCAGATACGCAGTATTTT. Amino acid sequence: CASSFLGLAADTQYF.

The chain joins TRBV5-6 to TRBJ2-5, with D possibly being TRBD2 (5 bases). CDR1 and CDR2 from the germline V gene are SGHDT and YYEEEE. V was pared by 3 bases and J by 5 bases, with 14 bases between. The CDR3 spans 14 residues. As DNA, the CDR3 is TGTGCCAGCAGCTCTGGACTCCTCGGGGAGACCCAGTACTTC. This codes for CASSSGLLGETQYF. Looking up the rest from reference TRBV5-6 and TRBJ2-5 gives the full variable domain: DAGVTQSPTHLIKTRGQQVTLRCSPKSGHDTVSWYQQALGQGPQFIFQYYEEEERQRGNFPDRFSGHQFPNYSSELNVNALLLGDSALYLCASSSGLLGETQYFGPGTRLLVL.

About this clonotype: Sequence at one end of the junction differs from germline and may be a read error. The CDR3 DNA reads as TGTGCCAGCAGTTACTTCGGATACGGGCAGTACTTC. Residues: CASSYFGYGQYF. The J gene is TRBJ2-7, the V gene TRBV6-2 or TRBV6-3; D remains ambiguous. The CDR3 totals 12 residues. Germline V lookup: CDR1 MNHEY, CDR2 SVGEGT.

The chain joins TRBV25-1 to TRBJ1-1, with D possibly matching TRBD1 (6 bases). V shed 3 bases and J shed 1 base, with 12 bases lying between them. CDR3 length: 15 residues. CDR1 is MGHDK and CDR2 is SYGVNS in the germline V gene. CDR3 sequence reads: CASSDPGGPNTEAFF. The CDR3 DNA reads as TGTGCCAGCAGTGACCCGGGGGGGCCGAACACTGAAGCTTTCTTT. Filled out from reference TRBV25-1 and TRBJ1-1, the complete variable domain reads EADIYQTPRYLVIGTGKKITLECSQTMGHDKMYWYQQDPGMELHLIHYSYGVNSTEKGDLSSESTVSRIRTEHFPLTLESARPSHTSQYLCASSDPGGPNTEAFFGQGTRLTVV.

The V gene is TRBV20-1, the J gene TRBJ2-7; the match to TRBD2 covers 11 bases. J was trimmed by 10 bases and V by 5 bases; bases with no gene match: 13. Germline V gene lookup returns CDR1 DFQATT and CDR2 SNEGSKA (reference sequence). This CDR3 has 14 amino acids. The CDR3 reads CSAAGASGRPLQYV. The CDR3 region has the DNA TGCAGTGCTGCGGGGGCTAGCGGGAGGCCCCTCCAGTACGTC.

The chain has TRBV3-1 and TRBJ1-5; D is unclear. V shed 0 bases and J shed 2 bases, with 5 bases lying between them. Germline assignment: CDR1 LGHDT and CDR2 YNNKEL (reference sequence). CDR3 size: 14 residues. In DNA form, the CDR3 reads TGTGCCAGCAGCCAAGATTTTGGCAATCAGCCCCAGCATTTT. Translating it yields CASSQDFGNQPQHF.

V usage is TRBV3-1 and J usage is TRBJ1-6; D remains ambiguous. Trimming cost V 4 bases and J 7 bases, with 11 bases left between them. Germline V gene sequence: CDR1 LGHDT, CDR2 YNNKEL (reference sequence). The CDR3 has 14 residues. This CDR3 is CASSRLEGNSPLHF. The CDR3 DNA reads TGTGCCAGCAGCCGTTTGGAGGGCAATTCACCCCTCCACTTT.

The chain is built from TRBV24-1 and TRBJ2-1; D may correspond to TRBD1 or TRBD2 (5 bases each). Deletions cut 7 bases from V and 9 bases from J, with 12 bases between. Germline assignment: CDR1 KGHDR and CDR2 SFDVKD. The CDR3 contains 12 residues. The DNA for the CDR3 is TGTGCCACCAGAGGGGCGAGGGGTGAGCAGTTCTTC. Amino acids: CATRGARGEQFF.

The chain links TRBV5-1 to TRBJ1-1, with 8 bases identical to TRBD1. The junction had 11 bases not matched to a gene; V was cut back by 4 bases and J by 9 bases. The CDR3 is made up of 14 amino acids. Per the germline V gene, CDR1 is SGHRS and CDR2 is YFSETQ. CDR3 in DNA: TGCGCCAGCAGCCCAGGACAGGGACCCCTCCAAGCTTTCTTT. It encodes CASSPGQGPLQAFF.

The chain uses TRBV15 and TRBJ2-5; either TRBD1 or TRBD2 may supply D (6 bases each). This CDR3 region has 16 residues. Germline V CDR1 and CDR2: LNHNV, YYDKDF (reference sequence). V lost 0 bases, J lost 4 bases, and 15 bases lay in between. DNA for the CDR3: TGTGCCACCAGCAGAGATCAAGGGGGGCTGGGAGAGACCCAGTACTTC. This codes for CATSRDQGGLGETQYF.

This clonotype occurred once. The rearrangement links TRBV3-1 to TRBJ1-1; D is possibly TRBD1 (5 bases). This CDR3 has 14 residues. V shed 5 bases and J shed 3 bases, with 13 bases lying between them. Per germline, CDR1 LGHDT and CDR2 YNNKEL (reference sequence). CDR3 region: CASSALAGDTEAFF. The DNA for the CDR3 is TGTGCCAGCAGCGCTCTTGCGGGGGACACTGAAGCTTTCTTT.

The J gene is TRBJ1-1, the V gene TRBV6-5; D ambiguous. The CDR3 loop spans 17 amino acids. The germline V gene encodes CDR1 MNHEY and CDR2 SVGAGI. Trimming removed 2 bases from V and 1 base from J, with 17 bases in between. DNA of the CDR3: TGTGCCAGCAGTTACCTAGGAGGCGTCGGGAAGAACACTGAAGCTTTCTTT. It translates to CASSYLGGVGKNTEAFF.